This TCR beta chain was captured in a study of T cell clusters in autoimmune cytopenias. One tube held mixed TRB-A and TRB-B primer pools for touch-down PCR. From its re-call of the multiplex PCR reads, TCRdb lists each CDR3 protein once, without DNA. Its clone listing holds a few thousand distinct CDR3 sequences. TRB was amplified from roughly 250 ng of peripheral blood genomic DNA per sample. Germline loops: CDR1 LNHDA, CDR2 SQIVND (reference sequence). The CDR3 is made up of 13 amino acids. These same records also appear under a second study, on T cell repertoires in aging, cancer and after chemotherapy. This second study notes: Over several months to years, re-sampled healthy donor repertoires clearly shared clones. Healthy donors lost TCR diversity with age mainly through richness, cancer patients through richness and evenness.

This chain joins TRBV19 and TRBJ1-5. The clonotype originates from a human donor in good health. The sequenced sample consisted of peripheral blood. CDR3 loop: CASRDDSNQPQHF.